Listed below are T cell receptor beta chains from one sample, sequenced in a study of shared clonotypes between healthy human individuals. TCRdb's copy holds only in-frame clones and misses some; the assay was immunoSEQ multiplex PCR. The sample has 2 million to 2.5 million clones, about 94% seen once. Material for sequencing was naive CD4+ T cells sorted from blood. These receptors originate from a young man in good health. Each CDR3 is given with its conserved first and last residue. Fields, in order: V gene, J gene, D gene, clone size, CDR3 DNA, CDR3 protein. The D gene is left open where the match is weak. Clone size is shown for a subset of rows, as once, few, many or a class of expanded clone.

v_gene: TRBV27
j_gene: TRBJ1-5
d_gene: TRBD1
abundance: -
CDR3nt: TGTGCCAGCAGCCCGGGGACAGGGGCCGGACAGCCCCAGCATTTT
CDR3aa: CASSPGTGAGQPQHF

v_gene: TRBV5-1
j_gene: TRBJ2-7
d_gene: TRBD1
abundance: -
CDR3nt: TGCGCCAGCAGCTTAGGGACAGGGGTTTACGAGCAGTACTTC
CDR3aa: CASSLGTGVYEQYF

v_gene: TRBV10-2
j_gene: TRBJ2-4
d_gene: -
abundance: -
CDR3nt: TGCGCCAGCAGTGGGACTATTCGGCAACTAGCCAAAAACATTCAGTACTTC
CDR3aa: CASSGTIRQLAKNIQYF

v_gene: TRBV5-6
j_gene: TRBJ2-7
d_gene: -
abundance: -
CDR3nt: TGTGCCAGCAGCCTCCAGTCGGCTGTTAAGTACTTC
CDR3aa: CASSLQSAVKYF

v_gene: TRBV27
j_gene: TRBJ1-1
d_gene: -
abundance: -
CDR3nt: TGTGCCAGCAGTCGCATAGGTGCGAAAATGAACACTGAAGCTTTCTTT
CDR3aa: CASSRIGAKMNTEAFF

v_gene: TRBV23-1
j_gene: TRBJ2-4
d_gene: -
abundance: -
CDR3nt: TGCGCCAGCAGTCAATCTAGGGTCCCACAGTACTTC
CDR3aa: CASSQSRVPQYF

v_gene: TRBV28
j_gene: TRBJ1-2
d_gene: -
abundance: -
CDR3nt: TGTGCCAGCAGTCCCAAGGGGAGCTACACCTTC
CDR3aa: CASSPKGSYTF

v_gene: TRBV7-3
j_gene: TRBJ2-7
d_gene: TRBD1
abundance: -
CDR3nt: TGTGCCAGCAGCCCCGACAGGGCAGGTACCGAGCAGTACTTC
CDR3aa: CASSPDRAGTEQYF

v_gene: TRBV7-2
j_gene: TRBJ2-7
d_gene: -
abundance: -
CDR3nt: TGTGCCAGCAGCTTAAATGGGCAGGGCAAATACTTC
CDR3aa: CASSLNGQGKYF

v_gene: TRBV5-1
j_gene: TRBJ1-1
d_gene: -
abundance: -
CDR3nt: TGCGCCAGCAGCCAGGCCGGGACCTCAGCTTTCTTT
CDR3aa: CASSQAGTSAFF

v_gene: TRBV2
j_gene: TRBJ2-1
d_gene: TRBD1
abundance: -
CDR3nt: TGTGCCAGCAGTGCGACAGGGGTGTGGGATGAGCAGTTCTTC
CDR3aa: CASSATGVWDEQFF

v_gene: TRBV10-1
j_gene: TRBJ2-1
d_gene: -
abundance: -
CDR3nt: TGCGCCAGCAGTGAGTCCTCCCGAGGGCAGTTCTTC
CDR3aa: CASSESSRGQFF

v_gene: TRBV5-1
j_gene: TRBJ1-3
d_gene: TRBD1
abundance: once
CDR3nt: TGCGCCAGCAGCTTTACAGGGGACGGAAACACCATATATTTT
CDR3aa: CASSFTGDGNTIYF

v_gene: TRBV12-5
j_gene: TRBJ2-7
d_gene: -
abundance: -
CDR3nt: TGTGCTAGTGCCCGGGTTCCAGGCGATACCTACGAGCAGTACTTC
CDR3aa: CASARVPGDTYEQYF

v_gene: TRBV7-9
j_gene: TRBJ2-1
d_gene: TRBD2
abundance: -
CDR3nt: TGTGCCAGCAGCAGCGCCGGGACTAGATACAATGAGCAGTTCTTC
CDR3aa: CASSSAGTRYNEQFF

v_gene: TRBV5-1
j_gene: TRBJ2-1
d_gene: TRBD1
abundance: once
CDR3nt: TGCGCCAGCAGCGGGGGACAGTGGGGTACCTACAATGAGCAGTTCTTC
CDR3aa: CASSGGQWGTYNEQFF

v_gene: TRBV7-2
j_gene: TRBJ1-2
d_gene: -
abundance: -
CDR3nt: TGTGCCAGCAGCGGGGGGGACGGATTCTATGGCTACACCTTC
CDR3aa: CASSGGDGFYGYTF

v_gene: TRBV7-8
j_gene: TRBJ2-7
d_gene: -
abundance: once
CDR3nt: TGTGCCAGCAGCTTAGAGGGTATAATCCTACCCTACGAGCAGTACTTC
CDR3aa: CASSLEGIILPYEQYF

v_gene: TRBV7-3
j_gene: TRBJ2-3
d_gene: TRBD2
abundance: once
CDR3nt: TGTGCCAGCAGCCAGACTAGCGGTGGGGCCCCAGATACGCAGTATTTT
CDR3aa: CASSQTSGGAPDTQYF

v_gene: TRBV5-1
j_gene: TRBJ2-7
d_gene: TRBD1
abundance: -
CDR3nt: TGCGCCAGCAGCTTGGGGGCCAGGGGGAACCACGAGCAGTACTTC
CDR3aa: CASSLGARGNHEQYF

v_gene: TRBV5-1
j_gene: TRBJ2-3
d_gene: -
abundance: -
CDR3nt: TGCGCCAGCAGCTTGGCCCCGGGGCCAGATACGCAGTATTTT
CDR3aa: CASSLAPGPDTQYF

v_gene: TRBV6-5
j_gene: TRBJ1-2
d_gene: TRBD1
abundance: -
CDR3nt: TGTGCCAGCAGCAGGACAGGGGGCGTGCTTGGCTACACCTTC
CDR3aa: CASSRTGGVLGYTF

v_gene: TRBV7-8
j_gene: TRBJ2-4
d_gene: -
abundance: -
CDR3nt: TGTGCCAGCAGCTTTTTGGCAGCCCGGGGCATTCAGTACTTC
CDR3aa: CASSFLAARGIQYF

v_gene: TRBV6-5
j_gene: TRBJ1-2
d_gene: -
abundance: once
CDR3nt: TGTGCCAGCAGTTCGGACCGGATCTATAACTATGGCTACACCTTC
CDR3aa: CASSSDRIYNYGYTF

v_gene: TRBV7-2
j_gene: TRBJ2-5
d_gene: TRBD2
abundance: -
CDR3nt: TGTGCCAGCAGCATCACTAGCGGGCCCCAAGAGACCCAGTACTTC
CDR3aa: CASSITSGPQETQYF

v_gene: TRBV7-9
j_gene: TRBJ1-1
d_gene: -
abundance: -
CDR3nt: TGTGCCAGCAGCTTACAGCAGGGGAACACTGAAGCTTTCTTT
CDR3aa: CASSLQQGNTEAFF

v_gene: TRBV28
j_gene: TRBJ1-1
d_gene: -
abundance: -
CDR3nt: TGTGCCAGCAGTTACCAGGCCCGACTCCAGCCTGAAGCTTTCTTT
CDR3aa: CASSYQARLQPEAFF

v_gene: TRBV5-5
j_gene: TRBJ2-7
d_gene: TRBD2
abundance: -
CDR3nt: TGTGCCAGCAGCCCCCTTAGGGGAGGGATCTACGAGCAGTACTTC
CDR3aa: CASSPLRGGIYEQYF

v_gene: TRBV30
j_gene: TRBJ2-5
d_gene: -
abundance: -
CDR3nt: TGTGCCTGGAGTGAACGCCAGCTGCTCCACTTC
CDR3aa: CAWSERQLLHF

v_gene: TRBV28
j_gene: TRBJ2-3
d_gene: TRBD2
abundance: -
CDR3nt: TGTGCCAGCAGTCTTGAACGTGGGACTAGCTGGACAGATACGCAGTATTTT
CDR3aa: CASSLERGTSWTDTQYF

v_gene: TRBV6-6
j_gene: TRBJ2-7
d_gene: -
abundance: -
CDR3nt: TGTGCCAGCAGCAGGGAAGGTCGTTACGAGCAGTACTTC
CDR3aa: CASSREGRYEQYF

v_gene: TRBV14
j_gene: TRBJ2-7
d_gene: -
abundance: -
CDR3nt: TGTGCCAGCAGCCCCCTGAGTACACTACCTTACGAGCAGTACTTC
CDR3aa: CASSPLSTLPYEQYF

v_gene: TRBV11-2
j_gene: TRBJ2-3
d_gene: -
abundance: -
CDR3nt: TGTGCCAGCAGCTTATCAGGGGTATTCAGCACAGATACGCAGTATTTT
CDR3aa: CASSLSGVFSTDTQYF

v_gene: TRBV25-1
j_gene: TRBJ2-2
d_gene: -
abundance: -
CDR3nt: TGTGCCAGCAGTGAATTTTTAGGCACCGGGGAGCTGTTTTTT
CDR3aa: CASSEFLGTGELFF

v_gene: TRBV5-1
j_gene: TRBJ2-5
d_gene: -
abundance: -
CDR3nt: TGCGCCAGCAGCCCGGGAGAAGAGACCCAGTACTTC
CDR3aa: CASSPGEETQYF

v_gene: TRBV7-9
j_gene: TRBJ2-5
d_gene: -
abundance: -
CDR3nt: TGTGCCAGCAGCGGGAGCATAAATGTGGGAGAGACCCAGTACTTC
CDR3aa: CASSGSINVGETQYF